These 12 T cell receptor beta chains were sequenced from one sample in a study of CD8+ T cells in alopecia areata. Extracted RNA was reverse transcribed into cDNA, the sequencing template. Profiled with immunoSEQ multiplex PCR; TCRdb holds only in-frame clones, not every one. The data contain under 85,000 clones, around half of them seen just once; the ten biggest clones take up about 18%. Source: CD8+ T cells sorted from blood, taken at week 0. The source is a human donor with alopecia areata.

This clone was counted many times. This CDR3 is also generated by other DNA sequences in the sample. V usage is TRBV9 and J usage is TRBJ2-7; 10 bases line up with TRBD2. The J segment lost 5 bases and the V segment lost 3 bases, leaving 8 bases of the junction unmatched. The CDR3 loop spans 15 amino acids. Germline V gives CDR1 SGDLS, CDR2 YYNGEE. CDR3 residues: CASSAFGLAGDEQYF. The CDR3 DNA reads TGTGCCAGCAGCGCGTTTGGGCTAGCGGGAGACGAGCAGTACTTC.

This clone was found a few times. The chain couples TRBV5-6 to TRBJ2-1; 8 nucleotides line up with TRBD2. Germline V CDR1 and CDR2: SGHDT, YYEEEE. V was pared by 4 bases and J by 0 bases, with 3 bases of the junction left unmatched. The CDR3 consists of 15 residues. The CDR3: CASSAGTSSYNEQFF. As DNA, the CDR3 is TGTGCCAGCAGCGCCGGGACTAGCTCCTACAATGAGCAGTTCTTC.

V is TRBV5-6 and J is TRBJ2-3; D is perhaps TRBD1 (6 bases). V lost 4 bases and J lost 2, with 11 bases in between. The germline V gene encodes CDR1 SGHDT and CDR2 YYEEEE. The CDR3 contains 14 residues. The CDR3 region is CASSPGHSTDTQYF. DNA for the CDR3: TGTGCCAGCAGCCCGGGACATTCCACAGATACGCAGTATTTT.

This clone turned up a few times. V is TRBV11-3 and J is TRBJ2-2; D is undetermined. The CDR3 length is 11 residues. Germline V lookup: CDR1 SGHNT, CDR2 YENEEA. Trimming removed 4 bases from V and 14 bases from J, with 11 bases in between. As DNA, the CDR3 is TGTGCCAGCAGCTCCGGACCTGGCCTGTTTTTT. Residues: CASSSGPGLFF.

The chain has TRBV29-1 and TRBJ2-2; D is unresolved. The CDR3 is made up of 15 amino acids. V was cut by 2 bases and J by 0 bases, with 10 bases left in between. The germline V gene has CDR1 SQVTM and CDR2 ANQGSEA. This CDR3 is CSVEPEIANTGELFF. In DNA, the CDR3 is TGCAGCGTTGAACCGGAGATCGCGAACACCGGGGAGCTGTTTTTT.

This clone has a handful of counts. The CDR3: CATAGEGYEQYF. The CDR3 DNA reads as TGTGCCACCGCCGGGGAGGGGTACGAGCAGTACTTC. V and J are TRBV6-5 and TRBJ2-7; 7 bases are shared with TRBD2. The CDR3 has 12 amino acids. Trimming removed 10 bases from V and 4 bases from J; junction bases left unmatched: 7. Per the germline V gene, CDR1 is MNHEY and CDR2 is SVGAGI.

The chain links TRBV25-1 to TRBJ1-1; a weak D match, TRBD1 (5 bases). The CDR3 covers 13 residues. V gave up 7 bases and J gave up 1 base, with 10 bases separating them. Germline V gene sequence: CDR1 MGHDK, CDR2 SYGVNS. The CDR3 DNA follows: TGTGCCAGCACCCGTGGGGGGAACACTGAAGCTTTCTTT. This codes for CASTRGGNTEAFF.

The rearrangement joins TRBV7-9 to TRBJ2-1; 8 nucleotides line up with TRBD2. CDR1 is SEHNR, CDR2 FQNEAQ, per germline (reference sequence). The CDR3 is made up of 15 amino acids. J gave up 6 bases and V 4 bases, and 8 bases lay outside the gene matches. CDR3: CASSWLAGKSNEQFF. The CDR3 coding sequence is TGTGCCAGCAGCTGGCTAGCGGGTAAAAGCAATGAGCAGTTCTTC. Full variable domain (remainder filled in from reference TRBV7-9 and TRBJ2-1): DTGVSQNPRHKITKRGQNVTFRCDPISEHNRLYWYRQTLGQGPEFLTYFQNEAQLEKSRLLSDRFSAERPKGSFSTLEIQRTEQGDSAMYLCASSWLAGKSNEQFFGPGTRLTVL.

The V call is TRBV9, the J call TRBJ1-5, with D possibly matching TRBD1 (6 bases). Germline V gene lookup returns CDR1 SGDLS and CDR2 YYNGEE. The CDR3 sequence is 12 residues long. V lost 7 bases and J lost 6, with 11 bases in between. CDR3 coding DNA: TGTGCCAGCGGGGGGGGCAGTCAGCCCCAGCATTTT. Protein product: CASGGGSQPQHF.

The gene calls are TRBV15 and TRBJ1-2; 7 bases are a match to TRBD1. CDR3 length: 15 amino acids. The trim removed 0 bases at V and 8 bases at J, leaving 9 bases unmatched. CDR1 LNHNV and CDR2 YYDKDF come from the germline V gene (reference sequence). The CDR3 DNA reads TGTGCCACCAGCAGAGATAGCAAGGGGGCGGAAGGCTACACCTTC. Its protein product is CATSRDSKGAEGYTF. Filled out from reference TRBV15 and TRBJ1-2, the complete variable domain reads DAMVIQNPRYQVTQFGKPVTLSCSQTLNHNVMYWYQQKSSQAPKLLFHYYDKDFNNEADTPDNFQSRRPNTSFCFLDIRSPGLGDTAMYLCATSRDSKGAEGYTFGSGTRLTVV.

This clone was picked up one time. This chain joins TRBV7-6 and TRBJ2-2; 7 nucleotides line up with TRBD2. V was clipped by 11 bases and J by 4 bases; unmatched bases: 13. The germline V gene has CDR1 SGHVS and CDR2 FNYEAQ. This CDR3 has 15 amino acids. The CDR3 protein is CAVAVGGPGTGELFF. The CDR3 bases are TGTGCCGTTGCCGTGGGAGGGCCCGGCACCGGGGAGCTGTTTTTT.

V gene TRBV29-1 combines with J gene TRBJ2-7; perhaps D is TRBD1 or TRBD2 (6 bases each). Per the germline V gene, CDR1 is SQVTM and CDR2 is ANQGSEA. Trimming took off 2 bases at V and 2 bases at J, with 10 bases between the two ends. CDR3 size: 13 residues. The CDR3 nucleotides read TGCAGCGTTGAAACAGGGAGGCCCTACGAGCAGTACTTC. Translation gives CSVETGRPYEQYF.